Sequencing of this T cell receptor beta chain was carried out in a study of radiation and T cells in renal cell carcinoma. The time point is: blood 4 weeks post-SBRT, at nephrectomy. The treatment denotes: 15 Gy SBRT to primary tumor, nephrectomy 4 weeks later. Serial blood draws occurred at baseline and 2 and 4 weeks post-SBRT. Assay: immunoSEQ multiplex PCR; the TCRdb copy retains only in-frame clones and omits some. Of more than 120,000 clones detected, less than 90% appear once; the ten largest clones hold around 17%. This sample comprised blood, obtained from a patient whose treatment included radiotherapy and nephrectomy. This clonotype originated in a woman in her forties or fifties with renal cell carcinoma.

The DNA for the CDR3 is TGTGCCAGCAGCCCACGACTAGCGGGTTCCAGCTCCTACGAGCAGTACTTC. This translates into CASSPRLAGSSSYEQYF. The chain combines TRBV7-2 with TRBJ2-7, with TRBD2 identical over 10 bases. The germline gives CDR1 SGHTA, CDR2 FQGNSA. Trimming cost V 5 bases and J 0 bases; bases outside gene matches: 10. The CDR3 length is 17 residues.